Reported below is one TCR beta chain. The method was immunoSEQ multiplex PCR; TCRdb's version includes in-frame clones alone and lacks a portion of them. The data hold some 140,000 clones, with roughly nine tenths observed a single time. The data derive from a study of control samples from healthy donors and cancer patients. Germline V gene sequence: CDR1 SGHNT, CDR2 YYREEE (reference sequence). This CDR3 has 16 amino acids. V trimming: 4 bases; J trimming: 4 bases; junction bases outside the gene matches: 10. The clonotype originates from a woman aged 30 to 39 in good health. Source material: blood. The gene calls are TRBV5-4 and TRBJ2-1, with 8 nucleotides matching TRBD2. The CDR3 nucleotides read TGTGCCAGCAGCACCAATAGCGGGAATAAGTACAATGAGCAGTTCTTC. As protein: CASSTNSGNKYNEQFF.